A single sample gave rise to the 10 T cell receptor beta chains below, sequenced in a study of regulatory T cells in long-lasting Graves disease. This sample's time point: newly diagnosed GD, antithyroid drugs for less than 3 months. From RNA extracted from PBMCs, the TCR library was made. TCR beta libraries were built with iRepertoire HTBI primers and Arm-PCR of CDR3 regions. TCRdb re-analysed the multiplex PCR reads in MiXCR, keeping a single row per CDR3 protein. The data show fewer than 650,000 distinct CDR3 sequences, with about 16% seen just once and 12% held by the top ten. This sample also appeared in a second study, on T cells in Graves' hyperthyroidism and ophthalmopathy.

Sequences were derived from peripheral blood mononuclear cells (PBMCs), sampled at new diagnosis, from a patient treated with antithyroid drugs. The receptors originated from a young man with Graves disease.

This clonotype was found many times. The DNA of the CDR3 is TGTGCCAGCAGCCTGGGACATCCGAACACTGAAGCTTTCTTT. It codes for CASSLGHPNTEAFF. The chain carries TRBV28 and TRBJ1-1; possibly TRBD1 for D (6 bases). Germline CDR1 MDHEN, CDR2 SYDVKM. Trimming pared 6 bases from V and 1 base from J, leaving 12 bases between. The CDR3 is made up of 14 amino acids.

This clonotype was seen many times. V gene TRBV20-1 combines with J gene TRBJ2-7; D uncertain. V was clipped by 7 bases and J by 1 base, with 11 bases between them. Per the germline V gene, CDR1 is DFQATT and CDR2 is SNEGSKA (reference sequence). The CDR3 sequence is 12 residues long. DNA for the CDR3: TGCAGTGGAAAGGCTGGATCCTACGAGCAGTACTTC. This codes for CSGKAGSYEQYF.

This clonotype showed up many times. The V and J genes are TRBV7-2 and TRBJ2-5, with 9 bases lining up with TRBD2. The CDR3 has 16 residues. V dropped 0 bases and J dropped 2; count of bases not matched to a gene: 4. The germline V gene encodes CDR1 SGHTA and CDR2 FQGNSA. The CDR3 protein is CASSLALTSGQETQYF. CDR3 coding DNA: TGTGCCAGCAGCTTAGCCCTGACTAGCGGACAAGAGACCCAGTACTTC.

This clonotype turned up a few times. The chain recombines TRBV7-9 with TRBJ1-1, with D unclear. V gave up 3 bases and J gave up 13 bases, with 15 bases separating them. This CDR3 spans 12 amino acids. CDR1 and CDR2 from the germline V gene are SEHNR and FQNEAQ (reference sequence). CDR3 nucleotide sequence: TGTGCCAGCAGCTTCGCCGCCCGGGCCCTTTTCTTT. It is translated as CASSFAARALFF.

This clonotype appeared many times. The chain is built from TRBV28 and TRBJ1-1, with D perhaps TRBD1 (6 bases). Germline loops: CDR1 MDHEN, CDR2 SYDVKM. The CDR3 totals 15 residues. Trimming left V 7 bases short and J 3 bases short, with 18 bases between. The CDR3 bases are TGTGCCAGCACCTTAGGGAGGGGGGGGTACACTGAAGCTTTCTTT. The encoded protein is CASTLGRGGYTEAFF.

This clonotype was seen ten or more times. The genes are TRBV7-6 and TRBJ2-3; 9 nucleotides line up with TRBD2. This CDR3 has 15 residues. From germline, CDR1 is SGHVS and CDR2 FNYEAQ. Trimming removed 8 bases from V and 5 bases from J; junction bases left unmatched: 11. The CDR3 loop reads CASGTGLAGIDTQYF. CDR3 nucleotides: TGTGCCAGCGGAACGGGACTAGCTGGTATAGATACGCAGTATTTT.

The sample holds many counts of this clonotype. This chain links TRBV5-1 with TRBJ2-7; D gene uncertain. The CDR3 is 14 amino acids. V was clipped by 0 bases and J by 0 bases, with 7 bases between them. The V gene's germline CDR1 is SGHRS and CDR2 YFSETQ. The CDR3 loop is CASSLGGNSYEQYF. The CDR3 bases are TGCGCCAGCAGCTTGGGAGGAAACTCCTACGAGCAGTACTTC.

Points on this clonotype: This may stem from a read error, because a much larger clone lies one nucleotide away. The conserved phenylalanine or tryptophan normally closing the CDR3 is absent here, so this likely arose from a read error. V gene TRBV30 combines with J gene TRBJ1-1; D gene ambiguous. V was pared by 0 bases and J by 1 base, with 6 bases between. Germline CDR1 and CDR2: GTSNPN and SVGIG (reference sequence). The CDR3 runs 13 residues. CDR3 sequence (DNA): TGTGCCTGGAGTGTTGTGTGGAACACTGAAGCTTTCTCT. It is translated as CAWSVVWNTEAFS.

This clonotype was recorded many times. The chain combines TRBV3-1 with TRBJ2-3, with 8 bases that match TRBD2. Trimming cost V 0 bases and J 5 bases; bases outside gene matches: 4. This CDR3 region has 15 residues. CDR1 is LGHDT, CDR2 YNNKEL, per germline (reference sequence). As DNA, the CDR3 is TGTGCCAGCAGCCAAGATCTTGCGGGAGGAGATACGCAGTATTTT. Amino acid sequence: CASSQDLAGGDTQYF.

This clonotype occurred many times. The J gene is TRBJ1-2, the V gene TRBV6-9; unclear D gene. The CDR3 runs 14 residues. The V end was cut by 4 bases, the J end by 7 bases, with 16 bases between. Germline values: CDR1 MNHGY, CDR2 SVAAGI. CDR3 sequence reads: CASSWQNALGGYTF. The CDR3 coding sequence is TGTGCCAGCAGTTGGCAGAATGCCTTAGGTGGCTACACCTTC.